The 23 T cell receptor beta chains listed next were all sequenced from one sample in a study of blood T cell repertoires in COVID-19. TCRdb's copy holds only in-frame clones and misses some; the assay was immunoSEQ multiplex PCR. The table shows some 110,000 clones, with more than 75% occurring only once. The sequenced sample was peripheral blood. All receptors come from a man in his forties with acute or convalescent COVID-19.

The chain has TRBV4-3 and TRBJ1-1; D ambiguous. Per the germline V gene, CDR1 is LGHNA and CDR2 is YSLEER. The CDR3 consists of 15 residues. V gave up 0 bases and J gave up 5 bases, with 13 bases separating them. CDR3 loop: CASSQDSAGGTEAFF. In nucleotides, the CDR3 is TGCGCCAGCAGCCAAGATTCCGCCGGCGGGACTGAAGCTTTCTTT.

CDR3 amino acids: CASSRGRGGAFNEQFF. In DNA, the CDR3 is TGTGCCAGCAGCAGAGGGCGCGGGGGGGCGTTCAATGAGCAGTTCTTC. This rearrangement joins TRBV2 to TRBJ2-1, with TRBD2 matching over 9 bases. CDR1 is SNHLY and CDR2 is FYNNEI in the germline V gene. CDR3 length equals 16 residues. The ends lost 6 bases at V and 6 bases at J; junction bases unmatched: 12. The full variable domain, its missing parts supplied by reference TRBV2 and TRBJ2-1, is EPEVTQTPSHQVTQMGQEVILRCVPISNHLYFYWYRQILGQKVEFLVSFYNNEISEKSEIFDDQFSVERPDGSNFTLKIRSTKLEDSAMYFCASSRGRGGAFNEQFFGPGTRLTVL.

This clone was picked up a small number of times. The chain carries TRBV5-4 and TRBJ1-2; 7 positions agree with TRBD1. This CDR3 region has 14 residues. The germline V gene has CDR1 SGHNT and CDR2 YYREEE (reference sequence). The V and J ends lost 3 bases and 4 bases, in that order; junction bases with no gene match: 6. The CDR3 coding sequence is TGTGCCAGCAGCTCCGGACAGGAAAGCTATGGCTACACCTTC. This codes for CASSSGQESYGYTF. The whole variable domain, remainder taken from reference TRBV5-4 and TRBJ1-2, is ETGVTQSPTHLIKTRGQQVTLRCSSQSGHNTVSWYQQALGQGPQFIFQYYREEENGRGNFPPRFSGLQFPNYSSELNVNALELDDSALYLCASSSGQESYGYTFGSGTRLTVV.

The chain links TRBV18 to TRBJ1-2; 9 bases map to TRBD1. Unmatched junction bases numbered 12, after V lost 5 bases and J lost 8 bases. The CDR3 sequence is 15 residues long. Germline V gene data show CDR1 as KGHSH and CDR2 as LQKENI. This chain's CDR3 is CASSEKTGTGKGYTF. The CDR3, as DNA: TGTGCCAGCTCAGAAAAAACTGGGACAGGGAAGGGCTACACCTTC.

CDR3 in amino acids: CASRFTGLGGNEQFF. The CDR3 nucleotides read TGTGCCAGCAGGTTCACGGGACTAGGGGGGAATGAGCAGTTCTTC. The chain joins TRBV7-2 to TRBJ2-1; TRBD2 matches at 8 bases. CDR3 length: 15 residues. Looked up from germline, CDR1 is SGHTA and CDR2 is FQGNSA. The V and J ends lost 6 bases and 7 bases, in that order; junction bases with no gene match: 11.

This clone was recorded once. The chain combines TRBV10-3 with TRBJ2-2, with 11 bases that match TRBD2. The CDR3 is made up of 15 amino acids. After removal of 10 bases from V and 7 bases from J, the junction contained 11 bases not matched to a gene. Per the germline V gene, CDR1 is ENHRY and CDR2 is SYGVKD. The chain's CDR3 is CATEVAGGRDGELFF. As DNA, the CDR3 is TGTGCCACGGAAGTAGCGGGGGGGCGCGACGGGGAGCTGTTTTTT.

Of note for this clone: One end of the junction fails to match germline, which may point to a read error. The chain uses TRBV29-1 and TRBJ1-2; no reliable D call. From germline, CDR1 is SQVTM and CDR2 ANQGSEA. The CDR3 spans 8 residues. CDR3 bases: TGCAGCGTTCTACCGATTGCCTTC. Protein product: CSVLPIAF. The full variable domain, its missing parts supplied by reference TRBV29-1 and TRBJ1-2, is SAVISQKPSRDICQRGTSLTIQCQVDSQVTMMFWYRQQPGQSLTLIATANQGSEATYESGFVIDKFPISRPNLTFSTLTVSNMSPEDSSIYLCSVLPIAFGSGTRLTVV.

Comments on this clone: The sample has other DNA sequences that encode this CDR3 too. V and J are TRBV6-1 and TRBJ1-5; D may be TRBD1 (5 bases). The CDR3 sequence is 15 residues long. Trimming removed 3 bases from V and 1 base from J, with 10 bases in between. Germline CDR1 and CDR2: MNHNS and SASEGT. CDR3 region: CASSDTGGSNQPQHF. The CDR3 nucleotides are TGTGCCAGCAGTGATACAGGTGGAAGCAATCAGCCCCAGCATTTT.

This chain joins TRBV3-1 (or the pseudogene TRBV3-2) and TRBJ2-7; 12 nucleotides line up with TRBD2. There are 16 residues in the CDR3. J gave up 4 bases and V 2 bases, and 6 bases lay outside the gene matches. Germline V lookup: CDR1 LGHDT, CDR2 YNNKEL (reference sequence). The DNA for the CDR3 is TGTGCCAGCAGCCAAAACAGACTAGCGGGAGTGTACGAGCAGTACTTC. Translating gives CASSQNRLAGVYEQYF.

The rearrangement joins TRBV19 to TRBJ1-5, with 8 bases identical to TRBD1. CDR3 size: 14 residues. The germline CDR1 and CDR2 sequences are LNHDA and SQIVND (reference sequence). With V trimmed by 8 bases and J by 4 bases, 7 bases remained unmatched. CDR3 amino acids: CASAGQARNQPQHF. The DNA for the CDR3 is TGTGCCAGTGCGGGACAGGCTCGAAATCAGCCCCAGCATTTT.

This chain joins TRBV18 and TRBJ1-6, with 7 bases that match TRBD1. Germline V CDR1 and CDR2: KGHSH, LQKENI. The CDR3 loop spans 17 amino acids. Trimming at V came to 0 bases and at J to 4 bases, leaving 6 bases not matched to a gene. CDR3 sequence (DNA): TGTGCCAGCTCACCACCCCCCGGGACAGTGTATAATTCACCCCTCCACTTT. Protein: CASSPPPGTVYNSPLHF.

This chain joins TRBV7-2 and TRBJ1-2; D ambiguous. V lost 4 bases to trimming and J lost 1 base, with 4 bases between them. The CDR3 is 12 amino acids. The germline CDR1 and CDR2 sequences are SGHTA and FQGNSA. CDR3: CASSSYNYGYTF. CDR3 nucleotides: TGTGCCAGCAGCTCCTATAACTATGGCTACACCTTC.

In its sample, this clone was seen once. The J gene is TRBJ1-1, the V gene TRBV29-1; no clear D gene. Trimming took 4 bases from V and 1 from J, leaving 13 bases between them. Germline V gene lookup returns CDR1 SQVTM and CDR2 ANQGSEA. The CDR3 sequence is 14 residues long. The CDR3 is CSVVMRHQNTEAFF. CDR3 DNA sequence: TGCAGCGTTGTAATGAGGCACCAGAACACTGAAGCTTTCTTT.

The CDR3 is CGTESSYEQYF. DNA of the CDR3: TGTGGGACTGAGAGCTCCTACGAGCAGTACTTC. The chain carries TRBV28 and TRBJ2-7, with D maybe TRBD2 (5 bases). This CDR3 is built from 11 residues. Germline values: CDR1 MDHEN, CDR2 SYDVKM.

The chain links TRBV30 to TRBJ2-7, with a tentative D call TRBD2 (5 bases). Germline CDR1 is GTSNPN and CDR2 is SVGIG (reference sequence). Trimming removed 4 bases at V and 5 bases at J, with 15 bases between. This CDR3 comprises 13 residues. Written as DNA, the CDR3 is TGTGCCTGGAATGGACTCCCGTGGGACGAGCAGTACTTC. Translating gives CAWNGLPWDEQYF.

V gene TRBV10-1 combines with J gene TRBJ2-1, with unresolved D. This CDR3 is built from 14 residues. Germline V gives CDR1 WNHNN, CDR2 SYGVQD (reference sequence). V lost 2 bases and J lost 10, with 15 bases in between. CDR3: CASSEPGRLREQFF. DNA for the CDR3: TGCGCCAGCAGTGAGCCGGGTCGGCTAAGGGAGCAGTTCTTC.

The chain joins TRBV6-2 or TRBV6-3 to TRBJ2-7; 7 bases agree with TRBD1. CDR3 length: 15 amino acids. Per germline, CDR1 MNHEY and CDR2 SVGEGT. With 8 bases clipped from V and 2 bases from J, the junction kept 12 bases outside the gene matches. The DNA of the CDR3 is TGTGCCAGCGGCCAGAGGGGGACAGACACCTACGAGCAGTACTTC. Translated: CASGQRGTDTYEQYF.

The chain couples TRBV29-1 to TRBJ1-4; 8 nucleotides agree with TRBD1. This CDR3 has 13 amino acids. Germline V CDR1 and CDR2: SQVTM, ANQGSEA. The CDR3 reads CRIRQGPNEKLFF. CDR3 coding DNA: TGCAGGATCAGACAGGGGCCTAATGAAAAACTGTTTTTT.

This clone was detected once. The V and J genes are TRBV5-4 and TRBJ2-5, with 10 bases fitting TRBD1. The ends lost 0 bases at V and 4 bases at J; junction bases unmatched: 3. The CDR3 length is 15 residues. The germline V gene encodes CDR1 SGHNT and CDR2 YYREEE (reference sequence). CDR3 sequence reads: CASSLGQGAGETQYF. CDR3 nucleotides: TGTGCCAGCAGCTTGGGACAGGGGGCAGGAGAGACCCAGTACTTC.

The genes are TRBV12-3 or TRBV12-4 and TRBJ1-1; tentatively, D is TRBD1 (5 bases). With 7 bases removed from V and 6 bases from J, the gap between germline ends came to 6 bases. The CDR3 consists of 10 residues. The CDR3 nucleotides are TGTGCCAGCAAAGGGGCTGAAGCTTTCTTT. As protein: CASKGAEAFF.

The chain uses TRBV7-9 and TRBJ2-1; D call uncertain. V shed 7 bases and J shed 7 bases, with 17 bases lying between them. The CDR3 totals 14 residues. CDR1 is SEHNR, CDR2 FQNEAQ, per germline (reference sequence). Written as DNA, the CDR3 is TGTGCCAGCACAAAAACGCTGGCGACTAATGAGCAGTTCTTC. It is translated as CASTKTLATNEQFF.

This clone is a singleton in its sample. This sample includes further DNA sequences coding for the same CDR3. The chain is built from TRBV6-1 and TRBJ1-1; D call uncertain. Germline CDR1 reads MNHNS; CDR2 reads SASEGT. Trimming took 0 bases from V and 5 from J, leaving 7 bases between them. CDR3 size: 13 residues. The CDR3 reads CASSEARGTEAFF. CDR3 DNA sequence: TGTGCCAGCAGTGAAGCCCGGGGAACTGAAGCTTTCTTT.

The chain recombines TRBV6-6 with TRBJ2-1; tentatively, D is TRBD2 (6 bases). This CDR3 has 12 amino acids. Between the trimmed V and J ends, which lost 11 bases and 2 bases, there was a span of 10 bases. The germline V gene has CDR1 MNHNY and CDR2 SVGAGI (reference sequence). This CDR3 reads CAGGGTYNEQFF. The CDR3 coding sequence is TGTGCCGGTGGCGGGACCTACAATGAGCAGTTCTTC.